The 27 T cell receptor beta chains in this list originate from one sample, sequenced in a study of OX40 agonist ivuxolimab in advanced cancers. Libraries were prepared by immunoSEQ multiplex PCR; TCRdb keeps only in-frame clonotypes and omits some of them. The sample records around 65,000 clones, roughly 92% being singletons. This specimen consisted of CD4+ or CD8+ T cells sorted from blood, obtained in a trial of the OX40 agonist ivuxolimab. These TCRs come from an adult with an advanced solid tumor such as melanoma, head and neck, liver or kidney cancer.

Only one count was recorded for this clone. J is TRBJ1-2 and V is TRBV29-1; D gene unclear. The CDR3 consists of 14 residues. Germline V gene lookup returns CDR1 SQVTM and CDR2 ANQGSEA. V lost 3 bases and J lost 7, with 18 bases in between. CDR3 sequence reads: CSVETSPSNGGYTF. The DNA of the CDR3 is TGCAGCGTTGAGACAAGCCCTTCTAACGGTGGCTACACCTTC. The variable domain in full, with the rest retrieved from reference TRBV29-1 and TRBJ1-2, is SAVISQKPSRDICQRGTSLTIQCQVDSQVTMMFWYRQQPGQSLTLIATANQGSEATYESGFVIDKFPISRPNLTFSTLTVSNMSPEDSSIYLCSVETSPSNGGYTFGSGTRLTVV.

This clone has a single count. This chain joins TRBV11-2 and TRBJ2-4; the D is unclear. Germline assignment: CDR1 SGHAT and CDR2 FQNNGV. The CDR3 extends over 17 amino acids. The V gene lost 5 bases and the J gene lost 0 bases, with 17 bases spanning the gap. CDR3 coding DNA: TGTGCCAGCAGCAAGGACGCGAATGAACTAGCCAAAAACATTCAGTACTTC. This translates into CASSKDANELAKNIQYF.

The rearrangement uses TRBV27 and TRBJ2-5; 10 bases align to TRBD1. The J call may be wrong; the DNA end is better matched by TRBJ2-7. This CDR3 spans 13 amino acids. The germline V gene has CDR1 MNHEY and CDR2 SMNVEV (reference sequence). CDR3 residues: CASSLDRGLEQYF. CDR3 DNA sequence: TGTGCCAGCAGTTTAGACAGGGGGCTCGAGCAGTACTTC.

The rearrangement joins TRBV28 to TRBJ2-5, with a possible D match to TRBD1 (6 bases). V was shortened by 4 bases and J by 1 base, with 25 bases between the two germline ends. The CDR3 length is 19 residues. Germline lookup yields CDR1 MDHEN and CDR2 SYDVKM. CDR3 sequence reads: CASSSYGTVGTRGQETQYF. The DNA for the CDR3 is TGTGCCAGCAGTTCATATGGAACGGTGGGGACAAGGGGCCAAGAGACCCAGTACTTC.

The rearrangement links TRBV9 to TRBJ1-5; tentative D call: TRBD1 (6 bases). Germline lookup yields CDR1 SGDLS and CDR2 YYNGEE. The CDR3 contains 15 residues. Trimming took 0 bases from V and 1 from J, leaving 8 bases between them. CDR3: CASSVGQESNQPQHF. The DNA of the CDR3 is TGTGCCAGCAGCGTAGGACAGGAGAGCAATCAGCCCCAGCATTTT.

The rearrangement uses TRBV5-8 and TRBJ2-1; 9 bases fit TRBD2. This CDR3 is 18 amino acids long. J lost 3 bases, V lost 4 bases, and 14 bases had no gene match. The V gene's germline CDR1 is SGHTS and CDR2 YDEGEE. Here the CDR3 reads CASSPSLSGRTFYNEQFF. CDR3 DNA: TGTGCCAGCAGCCCTTCTTTGAGCGGGAGGACATTCTACAATGAGCAGTTCTTC. The whole variable domain, remainder taken from reference TRBV5-8 and TRBJ2-1, is EAGVTQSPTHLIKTRGQQATLRCSPISGHTSVYWYQQALGLGLQFLLWYDEGEERNRGNFPPRFSGRQFPNYSSELNVNALELEDSALYLCASSPSLSGRTFYNEQFFGPGTRLTVL.

The V and J genes are TRBV5-1 and TRBJ2-4; 11 nucleotides align to TRBD2. Germline assignment: CDR1 SGHRS and CDR2 YFSETQ. V trimming: 4 bases; J trimming: 3 bases; junction bases outside the gene matches: 6. The CDR3 is 16 amino acids. This CDR3 is CASSELAGVGKNIQYF. Written as DNA, the CDR3 is TGCGCCAGCAGCGAACTAGCGGGAGTTGGCAAAAACATTCAGTACTTC.

The rearrangement links TRBV18 to TRBJ1-1; D may be TRBD1 (6 bases). Germline CDR1 is KGHSH and CDR2 is LQKENI. This CDR3 comprises 17 residues. V was clipped by 1 base and J by 2 bases, with 17 bases between them. The CDR3 here is CASSPLATSGANTEAFF. For the CDR3, the DNA is TGTGCCAGCTCACCACTGGCCACGTCAGGGGCAAACACTGAAGCTTTCTTT.

This clone was observed once. This chain connects TRBV5-6 to TRBJ2-1, with 10 bases matching TRBD2. V lost 2 bases to trimming and J lost 8 bases; unmatched junction nucleotides: 7. The CDR3 consists of 15 residues. Germline CDR1 is SGHDT and CDR2 is YYEEEE. CDR3 sequence reads: CASSLGGLALHEQFF. CDR3 in DNA: TGTGCCAGCAGCTTAGGGGGACTAGCGCTGCATGAGCAGTTCTTC.

The V call is TRBV19, the J call TRBJ2-2, with TRBD2 identical over 8 bases. Looked up from germline, CDR1 is LNHDA and CDR2 is SQIVND (reference sequence). The V gene end was trimmed by 5 bases and the J gene end by 8 bases; junction bases not matched to a gene: 16. The CDR3 extends over 17 amino acids. DNA of the CDR3: TGTGCCAGTAGTCCCGAATTAAGCGGGAGTCCTAGGGGGGAGCTGTTTTTT. It specifies CASSPELSGSPRGELFF.

The chain carries TRBV7-8 and TRBJ2-3, with 7 nucleotides matching TRBD2. Losses at the gene ends were 5 bases for V and 0 bases for J; bases not matched to a gene: 5. This CDR3 contains 15 residues. Germline-derived CDR1 and CDR2 are SGHVS and FQNEAQ. CDR3 amino acids: CASSPLASSTDTQYF. In DNA, the CDR3 is TGTGCCAGCAGCCCACTAGCGTCTAGCACAGATACGCAGTATTTT.

V usage is TRBV27 and J usage is TRBJ1-1; tentative D call: TRBD1 (6 bases). Germline assignment: CDR1 MNHEY and CDR2 SMNVEV (reference sequence). Trimming removed 5 bases at V and 4 bases at J, with 17 bases between. The CDR3 runs 15 residues. The CDR3 DNA follows: TGTGCCAGCAGTCCCGCACGACAGGCAATCACTGAAGCTTTCTTT. Translation: CASSPARQAITEAFF.

V gene TRBV28 combines with J gene TRBJ1-4; D perhaps matches TRBD1 (5 bases). The CDR3 loop spans 15 amino acids. From germline, CDR1 is MDHEN and CDR2 SYDVKM. V lost 5 bases and J 4 bases, leaving 14 bases between the germline ends. CDR3 sequence reads: CASSRPGDYNEKLFF. The CDR3, as DNA: TGTGCCAGCAGTCGCCCGGGGGACTATAATGAAAAACTGTTTTTT.

This sequence joins TRBV5-4 and TRBJ1-1, with 8 nucleotides matching TRBD1. The CDR3 extends over 16 amino acids. J gave up 1 base and V 0 bases, and 5 bases lay outside the gene matches. Germline V gene sequence: CDR1 SGHNT, CDR2 YYREEE (reference sequence). CDR3 in amino acids: CASSLGVQGANTEAFF. The CDR3 DNA reads TGTGCCAGCAGCTTGGGGGTGCAGGGGGCGAACACTGAAGCTTTCTTT.

The V call is TRBV10-3, the J call TRBJ2-1; 7 nucleotides match TRBD2. The ends lost 2 bases at V and 9 bases at J; junction bases unmatched: 19. CDR1 ENHRY and CDR2 SYGVKD come from the germline V gene. This CDR3 region has 18 residues. The CDR3 nucleotides are TGTGCCATCAGTGAGCAAATAACCCCACTAGCGACAATCAGTGAGCAGTTCTTC. Its translation is CAISEQITPLATISEQFF.

This clone was seen a single time. V gene TRBV18 combines with J gene TRBJ1-1; no firm D call. The V end lost 5 bases, the J end lost 4 bases, and 11 bases lay between the germline ends. CDR1 and CDR2 (germline): KGHSH, LQKENI. CDR3 length equals 13 residues. The CDR3 DNA reads as TGTGCCAGCTCATTCGACCCGGGCACTGAAGCTTTCTTT. Translated: CASSFDPGTEAFF.

This chain's CDR3 is CASSGDRAGQPQHF. CDR3 DNA sequence: TGTGCCAGCAGTGGAGACAGGGCTGGTCAGCCCCAGCATTTT. V and J are TRBV6-1 and TRBJ1-5; 7 positions match TRBD1. In germline, CDR1 is MNHNS, CDR2 SASEGT. The V gene end was trimmed by 4 bases and the J gene end by 6 bases; junction bases not matched to a gene: 6. This CDR3 has 14 residues.

CDR3 nucleotides: TGCAGCGTTCGGGAGGGGGGAGTTAACACCGGGGAGCTGTTTTTT. Amino acid sequence: CSVREGGVNTGELFF. The J gene is TRBJ2-2, the V gene TRBV29-1; the match to TRBD2 covers 8 bases. Germline CDR1 SQVTM, CDR2 ANQGSEA. CDR3 size: 15 residues. Germline trimming cut 5 bases from V and 2 bases from J; bases unmatched to any gene: 7.

The V call is TRBV19, the J call TRBJ2-1; 7 positions agree with TRBD1. This CDR3 contains 15 residues. Losses at the gene ends were 6 bases for V and 9 bases for J; bases not matched to a gene: 14. Germline V CDR1 and CDR2: LNHDA, SQIVND (reference sequence). CDR3 in DNA: TGTGCCAGTAGATCCGGACAGGTGGTCACCGCTGAGCAGTTCTTC. Protein: CASRSGQVVTAEQFF.

The chain joins TRBV2 to TRBJ1-2, with 9 bases matching TRBD1. Per the germline V gene, CDR1 is SNHLY and CDR2 is FYNNEI. Unmatched junction bases numbered 9, after V lost 5 bases and J lost 8 bases. This CDR3 spans 14 amino acids. Here the CDR3 reads CASSWGQGYSGYTF. CDR3 in DNA: TGTGCCAGCAGTTGGGGACAGGGATACTCCGGCTACACCTTC.

V gene TRBV5-1 combines with J gene TRBJ2-5, with a tentative D call TRBD1 (5 bases). Trimming took 0 bases from V and 5 from J, leaving 14 bases between them. CDR1 and CDR2 (germline): SGHRS, YFSETQ. The CDR3 consists of 15 residues. CDR3 amino acids: CASSLGDSLVETQYF. The CDR3 nucleotides are TGCGCCAGCAGCTTGGGTGACAGTTTAGTGGAGACCCAGTACTTC. Variable domain in full (rest from reference TRBV5-1 and TRBJ2-5): KAGVTQTPRYLIKTRGQQVTLSCSPISGHRSVSWYQQTPGQGLQFLFEYFSETQRNKGNFPGRFSGRQFSNSRSEMNVSTLELGDSALYLCASSLGDSLVETQYFGPGTRLLVL.

J is TRBJ2-3 and V is TRBV7-3; D might be TRBD1 (6 bases). The CDR3 is 14 amino acids. V lost 4 bases to trimming and J lost 4 bases, with 12 bases between them. CDR1 SGHTA and CDR2 FQGTGA come from the germline V gene. The CDR3 spells CASSSLSGADTQYF. CDR3 in DNA: TGTGCCAGCAGCTCCCTCTCAGGGGCAGATACGCAGTATTTT.

This chain joins TRBV9 and TRBJ1-3; no clear D. This CDR3 is 18 amino acids long. Trimming pared 0 bases from V and 0 bases from J, leaving 16 bases between. CDR1 and CDR2 from the germline V gene are SGDLS and YYNGEE. This chain's CDR3 is CASSVATDVTVSGNTIYF. CDR3 nucleotide sequence: TGTGCCAGCAGCGTAGCTACGGATGTTACAGTCTCTGGAAACACCATATATTTT.

This chain connects TRBV28 to TRBJ1-5; D perhaps matches TRBD1 (6 bases). The CDR3 is 15 amino acids. The germline gives CDR1 MDHEN, CDR2 SYDVKM. Trimming removed 6 bases from V and 7 bases from J, with 19 bases in between. The CDR3 DNA sequence: TGTGCCAGCAGAGTTGACAGGCCAACCATCCAGCCCCAGCATTTT. Protein product: CASRVDRPTIQPQHF. Based on the CDR3 plus reference TRBV28 and TRBJ1-5, the full variable domain is DVKVTQSSRYLVKRTGEKVFLECVQDMDHENMFWYRQDPGLGLRLIYFSYDVKMKEKGDIPEGYSVSREKKERFSLILESASTNQTSMYLCASRVDRPTIQPQHFGDGTRLSIL.

J is TRBJ2-7 and V is TRBV5-1, with 8 bases fitting TRBD2. The CDR3 has 15 amino acids. Losses at the gene ends were 4 bases for V and 1 base for J; bases not matched to a gene: 7. Germline V CDR1 and CDR2: SGHRS, YFSETQ. The CDR3 sequence is CASSQLAGTSYEQYF. The CDR3 DNA reads TGCGCCAGCAGCCAGCTAGCGGGCACATCCTACGAGCAGTACTTC.

The table lists this clone with a count of one. The DNA for the CDR3 is TGTGCCACCAGCAGATCAGCCCTAGCGGGACGAGCCACCGGGGAGCTGTTTTTT. The encoded protein is CATSRSALAGRATGELFF. The rearrangement links TRBV15 to TRBJ2-2; 9 bases match TRBD2. Trimming removed 2 bases from V and 4 bases from J; junction bases left unmatched: 11. The germline V gene encodes CDR1 LNHNV and CDR2 YYDKDF (reference sequence). This CDR3 has 18 residues.

The chain uses TRBV10-1 and TRBJ2-3; TRBD2 agrees at 13 bases. Per the germline V gene, CDR1 is WNHNN and CDR2 is SYGVQD (reference sequence). V lost 6 bases to trimming and J lost 5 bases; unmatched junction nucleotides: 5. The CDR3 loop spans 15 amino acids. The CDR3 region has the DNA TGCGCCAGCAGCAAGACTAGCGGGAGGAAAGATACGCAGTATTTT. Protein product: CASSKTSGRKDTQYF.